The entry that follows covers one T cell receptor beta chain sequence. Roughly 0.45 to 1 ug RNA was reverse transcribed with random hexamers. An immunoSEQ multiplex PCR generated amplified TCR beta CDR3 products spanning 54 Vbeta and 13 Jbeta. TCRdb independently ran MiXCR on the immunoSEQ multiplex PCR reads; one entry per CDR3 protein. Of 90,000 to 110,000 distinct CDR3 sequences in the sample, roughly 97% were seen once. The sample comes from a study of CD8 T cells in Susac syndrome. TEMRA cells underwent FACS enrichment and CD8+ and CD4+ T cells underwent negative isolation. CDR1 is SQVTM, CDR2 ANQGSEA, per germline. The CDR3 is 14 amino acids. With V trimmed by 8 bases and J by 3 bases, 8 bases remained unmatched.

The sample taken for sequencing was CD4+ T cells from PBMCs. The rearrangement joins TRBV29-1 to TRBJ2-7; 12 bases are shared with TRBD2. The receptor was derived from a human donor in good health. The CDR3 bases are TGCAGCCTCGGGACTAGCGGGTCCCGCTACGAGCAGTACTTC. Protein sequence: CSLGTSGSRYEQYF.